Included here is one T cell receptor (beta chain) sequence, with context. The antigen is not known. A read error may account for a junction end that differs from germline. The CDR3 has 14 residues. Germline CDR1 and CDR2: LNHNV and YYDKDF (reference sequence). This specimen belongs to a study of CXCR4 blockade with PD-1 therapy in pancreatic cancer. No neoadjuvant therapy was given before resection to the patients supplying these archived tumor blocks. Profiled with immunoSEQ multiplex PCR; TCRdb holds only in-frame clones, not every one. The sample contains 5,000 or so clones, about 44% of which appear only once. The study, taken as a whole, reports: Frequent tumor clones were encoded by many distinct rearrangements, suggesting shared antigens. Tumors were clonally expanded, mean 0.14 versus 0.05 in healthy blood.

This rearrangement joins TRBV15 to TRBJ2-1; weak D call: TRBD2 (5 bases). This clonotype was sampled from a human donor with pancreatic ductal adenocarcinoma. Sequenced sample: tumor tissue. CDR3 DNA sequence: TGTGCTACCAGCAGCGGAGGTTCGTACAATGAGCAGTTCTTC. Protein sequence: CATSSGGSYNEQFF.